The entry below describes one TCR beta chain. The antigen remains undetermined. Sequenced patients had shown CD8+CD57+ cell expansion by flow cytometry. Blood came from patients not yet given any therapy. The data were obtained in a study of CD8+CD57+ T cells in acquired aplastic anemia. Overall study context: Yields of DNA that came from sorted CD4+ and CD8+ cells averaged about 3 ug.

Study results and limitations: Patients and controls turned out to have roughly 31 CD8+ CDR3 sequences in common.

CDR3 and TCR beta VDJ profiling relied on a genomic DNA template. Each CDR3 protein is one row after TCRdb ran MiXCR on the reads. The sample consists of hundreds of thousands of distinct CDR3 sequences, less than 35% of them appearing once. Sequencing used sorted CD4+, CD8+, or CD8+CD57+ T cells (not recorded which) from PBMCs. This clonotype was obtained from a human donor with aplastic anemia.

CDR3 region: CASSQVSTSRETQYF. The CDR3 nucleotides read TGTGCCAGCAGCCAAGTTTCGACTAGCCGGGAGACCCAGTACTTC. The V call is TRBV3-1, the J call TRBJ2-5; 7 bases fit TRBD2. V was pared by 1 base and J by 5 bases, with 7 bases of the junction left unmatched. Germline V gene lookup returns CDR1 LGHDT and CDR2 YNNKEL (reference sequence). The CDR3 totals 15 residues.